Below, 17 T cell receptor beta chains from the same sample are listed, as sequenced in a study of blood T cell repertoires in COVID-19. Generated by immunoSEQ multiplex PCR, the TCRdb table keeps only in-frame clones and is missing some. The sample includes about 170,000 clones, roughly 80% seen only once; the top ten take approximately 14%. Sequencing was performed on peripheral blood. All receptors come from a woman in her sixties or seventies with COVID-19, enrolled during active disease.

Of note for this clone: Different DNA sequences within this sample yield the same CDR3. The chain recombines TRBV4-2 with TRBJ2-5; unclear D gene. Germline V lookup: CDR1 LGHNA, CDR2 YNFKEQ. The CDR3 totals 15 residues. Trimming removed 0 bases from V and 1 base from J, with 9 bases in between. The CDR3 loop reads CASSQERLVQETQYF. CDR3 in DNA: TGTGCCAGCAGCCAAGAGCGACTCGTCCAAGAGACCCAGTACTTC.

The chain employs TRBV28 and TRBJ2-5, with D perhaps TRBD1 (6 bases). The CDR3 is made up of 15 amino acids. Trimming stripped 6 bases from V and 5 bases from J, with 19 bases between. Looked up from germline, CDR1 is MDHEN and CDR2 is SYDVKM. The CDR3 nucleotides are TGTGCCAGCAGAACAATTGTGGGGGCCCGGGAGACCCAGTACTTC. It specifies CASRTIVGARETQYF.

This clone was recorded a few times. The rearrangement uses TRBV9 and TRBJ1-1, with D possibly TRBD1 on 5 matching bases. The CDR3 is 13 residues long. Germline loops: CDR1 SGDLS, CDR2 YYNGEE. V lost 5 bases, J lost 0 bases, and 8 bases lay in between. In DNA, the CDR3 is TGTGCCAGCAGAGGGGCGTTGAACACTGAAGCTTTCTTT. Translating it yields CASRGALNTEAFF.

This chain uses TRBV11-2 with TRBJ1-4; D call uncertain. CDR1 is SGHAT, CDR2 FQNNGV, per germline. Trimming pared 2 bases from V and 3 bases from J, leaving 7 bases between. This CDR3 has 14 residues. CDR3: CASSLQVANEKLFF. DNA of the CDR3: TGTGCCAGCAGCTTACAGGTTGCTAATGAAAAACTGTTTTTT.

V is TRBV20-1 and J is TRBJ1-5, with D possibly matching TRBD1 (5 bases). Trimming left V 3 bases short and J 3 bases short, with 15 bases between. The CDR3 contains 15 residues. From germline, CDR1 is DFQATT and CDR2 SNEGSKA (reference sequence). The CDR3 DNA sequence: TGCAGTGCTAGTAGGCCAGAGACAGCCAATCAGCCCCAGCATTTT. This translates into CSASRPETANQPQHF.

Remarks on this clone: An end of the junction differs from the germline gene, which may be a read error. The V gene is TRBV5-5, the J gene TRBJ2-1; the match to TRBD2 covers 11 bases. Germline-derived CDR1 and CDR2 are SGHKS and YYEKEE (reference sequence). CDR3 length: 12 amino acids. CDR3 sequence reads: CASSLELAGGVF. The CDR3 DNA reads TGTGCCAGCAGCTTGGAGCTAGCGGGGGGCGTCTTC. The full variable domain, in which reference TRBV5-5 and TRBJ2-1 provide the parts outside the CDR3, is DAGVTQSPTHLIKTRGQQVTLRCSPISGHKSVSWYQQVLGQGPQFIFQYYEKEERGRGNFPDRFSARQFPNYSSELNVNALLLGDSALYLCASSLELAGGVFGPGTRLTVL.

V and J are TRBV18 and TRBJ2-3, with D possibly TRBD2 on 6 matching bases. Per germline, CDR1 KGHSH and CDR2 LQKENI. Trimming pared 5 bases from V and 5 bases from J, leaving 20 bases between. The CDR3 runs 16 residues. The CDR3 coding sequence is TGTGCCAGCTCAGATTCTTCAGCATCCGGGGGAGATACGCAGTATTTT. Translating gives CASSDSSASGGDTQYF. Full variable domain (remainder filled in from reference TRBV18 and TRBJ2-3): NAGVMQNPRHLVRRRGQEARLRCSPMKGHSHVYWYRQLPEEGLKFMVYLQKENIIDESGMPKERFSAEFPKEGPSILRIQQVVRGDSAAYFCASSDSSASGGDTQYFGPGTRLTVL.

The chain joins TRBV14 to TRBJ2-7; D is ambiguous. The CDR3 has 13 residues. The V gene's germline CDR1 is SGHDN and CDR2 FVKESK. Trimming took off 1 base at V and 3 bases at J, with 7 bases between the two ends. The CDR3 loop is CASSQVPYYEQYF. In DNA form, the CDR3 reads TGTGCCAGCAGCCAAGTCCCCTACTACGAGCAGTACTTC. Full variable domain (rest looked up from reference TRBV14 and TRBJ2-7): EAGVTQFPSHSVIEKGQTVTLRCDPISGHDNLYWYRRVMGKEIKFLLHFVKESKQDESGMPNNRFLAERTGGTYSTLKVQPAELEDSGVYFCASSQVPYYEQYFGPGTRLTVT.

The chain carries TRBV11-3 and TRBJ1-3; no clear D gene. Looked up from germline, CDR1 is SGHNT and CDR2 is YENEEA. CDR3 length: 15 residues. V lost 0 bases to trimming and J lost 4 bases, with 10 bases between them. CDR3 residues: CASSLEPEAGNTIYF. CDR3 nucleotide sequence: TGTGCCAGCAGCTTAGAACCCGAAGCGGGAAACACCATATATTTT.

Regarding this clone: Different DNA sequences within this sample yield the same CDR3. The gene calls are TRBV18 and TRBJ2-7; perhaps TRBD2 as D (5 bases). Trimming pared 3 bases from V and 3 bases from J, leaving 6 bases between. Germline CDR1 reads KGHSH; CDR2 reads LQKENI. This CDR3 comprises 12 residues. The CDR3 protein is CASSPAGYEQYV. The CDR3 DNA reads TGTGCCAGCTCACCTGCGGGCTACGAGCAGTACGTC.

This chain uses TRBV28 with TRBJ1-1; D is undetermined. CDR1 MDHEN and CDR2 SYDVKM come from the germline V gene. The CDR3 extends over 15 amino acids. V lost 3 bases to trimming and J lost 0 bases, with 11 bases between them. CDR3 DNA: TGTGCCAGCAGTTTCCTTACAAGAATGAACACTGAAGCTTTCTTT. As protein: CASSFLTRMNTEAFF.

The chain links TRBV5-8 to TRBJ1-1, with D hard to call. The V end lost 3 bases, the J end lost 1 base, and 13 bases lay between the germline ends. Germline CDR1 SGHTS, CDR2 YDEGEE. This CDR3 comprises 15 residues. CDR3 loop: CASSSRLTSNTEAFF. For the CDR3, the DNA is TGTGCCAGCAGCTCACGATTGACATCGAACACTGAAGCTTTCTTT.

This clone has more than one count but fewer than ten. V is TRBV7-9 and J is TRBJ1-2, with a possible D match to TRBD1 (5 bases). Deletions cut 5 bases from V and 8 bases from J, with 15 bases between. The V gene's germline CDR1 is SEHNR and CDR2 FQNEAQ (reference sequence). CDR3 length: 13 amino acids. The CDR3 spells CASSQGREGGYTF. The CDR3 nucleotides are TGTGCCAGCAGCCAGGGCCGTGAAGGAGGCTACACCTTC. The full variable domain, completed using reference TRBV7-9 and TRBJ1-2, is DTGVSQNPRHKITKRGQNVTFRCDPISEHNRLYWYRQTLGQGPEFLTYFQNEAQLEKSRLLSDRFSAERPKGSFSTLEIQRTEQGDSAMYLCASSQGREGGYTFGSGTRLTVV.

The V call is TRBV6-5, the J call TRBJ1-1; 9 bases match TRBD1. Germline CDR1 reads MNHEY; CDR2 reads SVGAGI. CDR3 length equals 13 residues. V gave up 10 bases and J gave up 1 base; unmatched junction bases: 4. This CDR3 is CATRGQGNTEAFF. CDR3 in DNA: TGTGCCACCCGGGGACAGGGGAACACTGAAGCTTTCTTT.

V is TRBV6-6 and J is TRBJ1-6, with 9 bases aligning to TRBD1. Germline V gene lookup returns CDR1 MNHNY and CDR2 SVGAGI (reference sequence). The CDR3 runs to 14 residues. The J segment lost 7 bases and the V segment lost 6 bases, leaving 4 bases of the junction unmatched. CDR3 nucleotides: TGTGCCAGCAGAGGGGACAGGGTAAATTCACCCCTCCACTTT. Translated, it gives CASRGDRVNSPLHF.

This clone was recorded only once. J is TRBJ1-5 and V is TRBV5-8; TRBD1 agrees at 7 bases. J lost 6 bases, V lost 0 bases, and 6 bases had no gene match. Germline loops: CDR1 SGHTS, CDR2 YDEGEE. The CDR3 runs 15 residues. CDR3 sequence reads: CASSLGQGNGQPQHF. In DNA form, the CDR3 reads TGTGCCAGCAGCTTGGGACAGGGTAATGGTCAGCCCCAGCATTTT. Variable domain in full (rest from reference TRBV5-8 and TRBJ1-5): EAGVTQSPTHLIKTRGQQATLRCSPISGHTSVYWYQQALGLGLQFLLWYDEGEERNRGNFPPRFSGRQFPNYSSELNVNALELEDSALYLCASSLGQGNGQPQHFGDGTRLSIL.

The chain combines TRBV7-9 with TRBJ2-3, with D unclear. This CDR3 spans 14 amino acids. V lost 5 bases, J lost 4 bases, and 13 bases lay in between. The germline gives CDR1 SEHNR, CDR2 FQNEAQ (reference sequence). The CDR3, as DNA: TGTGCCAGCAGCCTCCATTGGGCTCCAGATACGCAGTATTTT. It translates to CASSLHWAPDTQYF.